This T cell receptor beta chain is from a study of pediatric ulcerative colitis. Sequencing depth was up to 500,000 reads per sample. The repertoire was sequenced with immunoSEQ multiplex PCR; TCRdb's copy has only in-frame clones and lacks some. The sample has 59,000 or so clones, around 80% seen once; the top ten hold 5.2%. Notes on this clone: Its antigen is not known.

Study observations and caveats: Compared with controls, ulcerative colitis showed greater blood-rectum clone sharing. Two patients had blood samples with substantially reduced template counts.

What was sequenced was blood. The TCR originated in a boy younger than 18 with moderate ulcerative colitis.

CDR3 nucleotide sequence: TGTGCCAGCAGCGAAACCCTAAATCTTGGGCTAAACATTCAGTACTTC. Protein: CASSETLNLGLNIQYF. This chain connects TRBV7-9 to TRBJ2-4; D call uncertain. The CDR3 is 16 residues long. Germline V gene lookup returns CDR1 SEHNR and CDR2 FQNEAQ (reference sequence). Trimming removed 5 bases from V and 6 bases from J, with 20 bases in between.